What follows is one T cell receptor beta chain and its context. Its matching antigen is unknown. The method was immunoSEQ multiplex PCR; TCRdb's version includes in-frame clones alone and lacks a portion of them. The data show tens of thousands of clones, 70% to 85% seen once. The data were taken from a study of T cells in narcolepsy. About the research overall: Patients with NT1 or NT2 and healthy control donors were enrolled.

Study-wide results and caveats: HCRT-specific and TRIB2-specific autoreactive clonotypes appeared among same-patient CSF and blood CD4+ clonotypes.

This CDR3 region has 15 residues. Germline assignment: CDR1 LNHDA and CDR2 SQIVND (reference sequence). V gave up 3 bases and J gave up 8 bases; unmatched junction bases: 5. The J gene is TRBJ2-1, the V gene TRBV19, with 12 positions matching TRBD2. The sample consisted of CD45RA- memory CD4+ T cells from PBMCs. The receptor was derived from a human donor with narcolepsy. The CDR3 DNA is TGTGCCAGTAGTATCTCTAGCGGGGGGGCCCATGAGCAGTTCTTC. It yields the protein CASSISSGGAHEQFF.